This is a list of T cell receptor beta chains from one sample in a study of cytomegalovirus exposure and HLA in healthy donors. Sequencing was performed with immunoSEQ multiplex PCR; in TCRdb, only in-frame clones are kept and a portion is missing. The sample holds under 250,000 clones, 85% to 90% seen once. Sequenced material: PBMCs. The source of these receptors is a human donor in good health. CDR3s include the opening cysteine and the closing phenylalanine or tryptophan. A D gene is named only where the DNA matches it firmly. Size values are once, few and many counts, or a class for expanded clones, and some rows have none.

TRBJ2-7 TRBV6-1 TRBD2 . CASSPTSEKVREQYF TGTGCCAGCAGCCCAACTAGCGAGAAGGTGAGGGAGCAGTACTTC
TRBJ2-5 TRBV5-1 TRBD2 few CASGTLAGRQETQYF TGCGCCAGCGGTACCCTAGCGGGACGACAAGAGACCCAGTACTTC
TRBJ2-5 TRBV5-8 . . CASSLGQILQETQYF TGTGCCAGCAGCTTGGGACAGATTTTACAAGAGACCCAGTACTTC
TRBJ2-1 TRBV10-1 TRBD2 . CASSDGAGGPYNEQFF TGCGCCAGCAGTGACGGCGCGGGAGGGCCCTACAATGAGCAGTTCTTC
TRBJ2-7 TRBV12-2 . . CASRPDLFRGTEQYF TGTGCAAGTCGCCCGGACCTCTTCAGGGGAACCGAGCAGTACTTC
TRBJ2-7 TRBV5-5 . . CASSFTASYEQYF TGTGCCAGCAGCTTCACAGCCTCCTACGAGCAGTACTTC
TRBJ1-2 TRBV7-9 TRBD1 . CASSQGQGQDGYTF TGTGCCAGCAGTCAGGGACAGGGTCAAGATGGCTACACCTTC
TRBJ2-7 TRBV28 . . CASLPQGLDSYEQYF TGTGCCAGCCTCCCTCAGGGTCTTGATTCCTACGAGCAGTACTTC
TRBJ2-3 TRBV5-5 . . CASSSPRRVVDTQYF TGTGCCAGCAGCAGCCCCCGAAGAGTTGTAGATACGCAGTATTTT
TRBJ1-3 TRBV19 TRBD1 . CASSMSRGRGNTIYF TGTGCCAGTAGCATGTCCAGGGGGCGAGGAAACACCATATATTTT
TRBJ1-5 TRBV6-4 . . CASSDSSARPFNQPQHF TGTGCCAGCAGTGACTCAAGCGCGCGGCCCTTCAATCAGCCCCAGCATTTT
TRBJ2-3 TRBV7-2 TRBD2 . CASSSRFRSSGSPDTQYF TGTGCCAGCAGCAGCAGGTTCCGGAGTAGCGGGAGCCCAGATACGCAGTATTTT
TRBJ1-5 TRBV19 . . CASSIVRGQNQPQHF TGTGCCAGTAGTATAGTCAGGGGACAAAATCAGCCCCAGCATTTT
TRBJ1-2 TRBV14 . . CASSQDAGYTNYGYTF TGTGCCAGCAGCCAAGATGCGGGGTACACCAACTATGGCTACACCTTC
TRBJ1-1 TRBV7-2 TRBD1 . CASSFTLGQGAPRNTEAFF TGTGCCAGCAGCTTCACTCTAGGACAGGGGGCGCCCAGGAACACTGAAGCTTTCTTT
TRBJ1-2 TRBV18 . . CASSPQAGYGNYGYTF TGTGCCAGCTCACCACAGGCGGGGTACGGAAACTATGGCTACACCTTC
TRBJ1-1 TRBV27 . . CASSPQLARGTAEAFF TGTGCCAGCAGCCCTCAGCTCGCGCGGGGGACGGCTGAAGCTTTCTTT
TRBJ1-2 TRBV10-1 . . CASSAGGLYGYTF TGCGCCAGCAGTGCGGGAGGTCTCTATGGCTACACCTTC
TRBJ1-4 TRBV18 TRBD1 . CASSPVSGQGVEKLFF TGTGCCAGCTCACCAGTTAGCGGACAGGGTGTTGAAAAACTGTTTTTT
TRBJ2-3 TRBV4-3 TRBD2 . CASSPNSGRGTDTQYF TGCGCCAGCAGCCCTAATAGCGGGAGAGGTACAGATACGCAGTATTTT
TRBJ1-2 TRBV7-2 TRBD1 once CASSLTPGGIYGYTF TGTGCCAGCAGCTTAACCCCAGGGGGGATCTATGGCTACACCTTC
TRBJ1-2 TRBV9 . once CASSLDRRYGYTF TGTGCCAGCAGCCTAGACAGGAGATATGGCTACACCTTC
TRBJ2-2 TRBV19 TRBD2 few CASSISGSLLAGELFF TGTGCCAGTAGCATTAGCGGGTCCTTGCTCGCCGGGGAGCTGTTTTTT
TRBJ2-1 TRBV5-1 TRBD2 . CASRSSGGRNEQFF TGCGCCAGCCGAAGCTCGGGAGGAAGGAATGAGCAGTTCTTC
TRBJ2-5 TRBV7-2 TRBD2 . CASSLTSGQETQYF TGTGCCAGCAGCTTAACTAGCGGACAAGAGACCCAGTACTTC
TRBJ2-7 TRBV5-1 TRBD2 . CASSLSSGRTVYEQYF TGCGCCAGCAGCCTGTCTAGCGGGAGAACGGTCTACGAGCAGTACTTC
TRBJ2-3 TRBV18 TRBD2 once CASSPGLAGVTDTQYF TGTGCCAGCTCACCCGGACTAGCGGGAGTTACGGATACGCAGTATTTT
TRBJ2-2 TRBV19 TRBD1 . CASSIGTGPGELFF TGTGCCAGTAGTATAGGGACAGGGCCCGGGGAGCTGTTTTTT
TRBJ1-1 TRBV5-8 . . CASSFHKGRTEAFF TGTGCCAGCAGCTTTCACAAGGGGCGAACTGAAGCTTTCTTT
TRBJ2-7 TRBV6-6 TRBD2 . CASSGRQREATEQYF TGTGCCAGCAGTGGCCGCCAGCGGGAGGCAACCGAGCAGTACTTC
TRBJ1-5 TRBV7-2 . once CASSSMRDQPQHF TGTGCCAGCAGCTCTATGCGGGATCAGCCCCAGCATTTT
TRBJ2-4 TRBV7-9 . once CAVTRQGRQYF TGTGCCGTAACACGTCAGGGCAGACAGTACTTC
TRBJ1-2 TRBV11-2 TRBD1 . CASSSIQGARAVWGYTF TGTGCCAGCAGCTCGATCCAGGGGGCCCGGGCGGTTTGGGGCTACACCTTC